A single sample gave rise to the 20 T cell receptor beta chains below, sequenced in a study of T cells in Graves' hyperthyroidism and ophthalmopathy. TCR beta CDR3 regions were amplified from RNA transcripts. First-round RT-PCR with HTBI primers amplified the TCR CDR3 region. One entry per CDR3 protein, called by TCRdb with MiXCR from the multiplex PCR reads. The sample comprises about 260,000 distinct CDR3 sequences, over 20% of which are singletons, and over 55% rests with the top ten. Sequenced input: blood. All receptors derive from a man in his thirties or forties with Graves' ophthalmopathy.

This clonotype was seen a few times. This chain connects TRBV15 to TRBJ2-1; D is unclear. This CDR3 comprises 12 residues. CDR1 and CDR2 (germline): LNHNV, YYDKDF (reference sequence). Trimming left V 8 bases short and J 4 bases short, with 9 bases between. The CDR3 region is CATGQTYNEQFF. DNA for the CDR3: TGTGCCACCGGGCAAACTTACAATGAGCAGTTCTTC.

This clonotype has a handful of counts. V is TRBV18 and J is TRBJ2-3, with TRBD2 matching over 11 bases. After removal of 3 bases from V and 2 bases from J, the junction contained 4 bases not matched to a gene. Per the germline V gene, CDR1 is KGHSH and CDR2 is LQKENI. This CDR3 comprises 16 residues. This CDR3 is CASSPGTSGNTDTQYF. The CDR3 coding sequence is TGTGCCAGCTCACCGGGGACTAGCGGCAACACAGATACGCAGTATTTT.

In its sample, this clonotype was seen many times. The V call is TRBV5-1, the J call TRBJ2-1; D is uncertain. Between the trimmed V and J ends, which lost 0 bases and 0 bases, there was a span of 7 bases. The germline CDR1 and CDR2 sequences are SGHRS and YFSETQ. The CDR3 totals 15 residues. CDR3: CASSLEGFSYNEQFF. The DNA for the CDR3 is TGCGCCAGCAGCTTGGAAGGGTTCTCCTACAATGAGCAGTTCTTC.

V and J are TRBV28 and TRBJ1-6; 7 positions match TRBD1. The CDR3 runs 15 residues. Trimming at V came to 5 bases and at J to 5 bases, leaving 6 bases not matched to a gene. Germline CDR1 MDHEN, CDR2 SYDVKM. In nucleotides, the CDR3 is TGTGCCAGCAGTCTCTGGGACAGCGATAATTCACCCCTCCACTTT. Its protein is CASSLWDSDNSPLHF.

This chain uses TRBV2 with TRBJ1-1; D remains unclear. Germline assignment: CDR1 SNHLY and CDR2 FYNNEI. The CDR3 length is 13 residues. With 2 bases removed from V and 3 bases from J, the gap between germline ends came to 7 bases. DNA of the CDR3: TGTGCCAGCAGTGAAACCGGGGACACTGAAGCTTTCTTT. Translating it yields CASSETGDTEAFF. Combining the CDR3 with reference TRBV2 and TRBJ1-1 gives the whole variable domain EPEVTQTPSHQVTQMGQEVILRCVPISNHLYFYWYRQILGQKVEFLVSFYNNEISEKSEIFDDQFSVERPDGSNFTLKIRSTKLEDSAMYFCASSETGDTEAFFGQGTRLTVV.

V gene TRBV30 combines with J gene TRBJ2-5; D unresolved. This CDR3 is 14 amino acids long. Trimming pared 2 bases from V and 2 bases from J, leaving 12 bases between. The germline CDR1 and CDR2 sequences are GTSNPN and SVGIG (reference sequence). This CDR3 is CAWSSKGRQETQYF. CDR3 nucleotides: TGTGCCTGGAGTTCGAAGGGAAGACAAGAGACCCAGTACTTC.

This clonotype turned up a few times. J is TRBJ2-2 and V is TRBV7-2, with 7 bases identical to TRBD2. J was trimmed by 2 bases and V by 5 bases; bases with no gene match: 14. This CDR3 contains 18 residues. CDR1 is SGHTA, CDR2 FQGNSA, per germline. CDR3 region: CASSLLRWGDYNTGELFF. In nucleotides, the CDR3 is TGTGCCAGCAGCCTCCTTAGGTGGGGGGACTACAACACCGGGGAGCTGTTTTTT.

This clonotype was observed many times. The gene calls are TRBV11-2 and TRBJ2-2, with D unresolved. There are 13 residues in the CDR3. Germline V lookup: CDR1 SGHAT, CDR2 FQNNGV. Trimming took 1 base from V and 1 from J, leaving 1 base between them. In DNA form, the CDR3 reads TGTGCCAGCAGCTTAGTGAACACCGGGGAGCTGTTTTTT. Translated, it gives CASSLVNTGELFF. The complete variable domain, with remaining parts taken from reference TRBV11-2 and TRBJ2-2, reads EAGVAQSPRYKIIEKRQSVAFWCNPISGHATLYWYQQILGQGPKLLIQFQNNGVVDDSQLPKDRFSAERLKGVDSTLKIQPAKLEDSAVYLCASSLVNTGELFFGEGSRLTVL.

V usage is TRBV27 and J usage is TRBJ2-7; D is uncertain. The germline gives CDR1 MNHEY, CDR2 SMNVEV (reference sequence). The germline V and J ends were trimmed by 5 bases and 1 base, with 9 bases remaining between them. The CDR3 extends over 13 amino acids. In DNA form, the CDR3 reads TGTGCCAGCAGTGATCACAATTCCTACGAGCAGTACTTC. It encodes CASSDHNSYEQYF.

In this sample, this clonotype turned up many times. This chain uses TRBV12-3 or TRBV12-4 with TRBJ2-3; D not resolved. The length of the CDR3 is 13 residues. The V gene lost 3 bases and the J gene lost 4 bases, with 8 bases spanning the gap. CDR3 loop: CASSLNMADTQYF. The DNA for the CDR3 is TGTGCCAGCAGTTTGAACATGGCAGATACGCAGTATTTT.

The DNA for the CDR3 is TGCGCCAGCAGCTTGGGAGTTTATCGGGACGAACTGACAGGCGAGCAGTACTTC. It encodes CASSLGVYRDELTGEQYF. The chain links TRBV5-1 to TRBJ2-7; perhaps TRBD1 as D (6 bases). Germline V lookup: CDR1 SGHRS, CDR2 YFSETQ. The CDR3 contains 18 residues. Trimming stripped 0 bases from V and 6 bases from J, with 25 bases between.

This clonotype has just a few counts. The V gene is TRBV20-1, the J gene TRBJ2-7; 8 positions agree with TRBD1. The CDR3 loop spans 13 amino acids. CDR1 and CDR2 (germline): DFQATT, SNEGSKA (reference sequence). Trimming at V came to 5 bases and at J to 0 bases, leaving 3 bases not matched to a gene. The CDR3, as DNA: TGCAGTGCTTTGGACAGGGACTCCTACGAGCAGTACTTC. It specifies CSALDRDSYEQYF.

The chain employs TRBV6-1 and TRBJ2-2, with D hard to call. CDR1 MNHNS and CDR2 SASEGT come from the germline V gene. The CDR3 covers 15 residues. Deletions cut 7 bases from V and 3 bases from J, with 15 bases between. CDR3 nucleotide sequence: TGTGCCAGCACCCAATCTTTCAGTTACACCGGGGAGCTGTTTTTT. Translating it yields CASTQSFSYTGELFF.

The sample holds a few counts of this clonotype. The J gene is TRBJ1-5, the V gene TRBV28, with 7 bases matching TRBD1. The CDR3 loop spans 15 amino acids. CDR1 is MDHEN and CDR2 is SYDVKM in the germline V gene. Trimming cost V 5 bases and J 4 bases; bases outside gene matches: 8. The CDR3 region is CASSPNRGQNQPQHF. The CDR3 coding sequence is TGTGCCAGCAGTCCCAATAGGGGGCAAAATCAGCCCCAGCATTTT.

This clonotype was counted a few times. The rearrangement joins TRBV7-3 to TRBJ2-1; tentative D call: TRBD2 (6 bases). V was cut by 1 base and J by 9 bases, with 10 bases left in between. CDR1 SGHTA and CDR2 FQGTGA come from the germline V gene. The CDR3 has 13 residues. The CDR3 loop is CASSLNSGGEQFF. The CDR3 DNA reads as TGTGCCAGCAGCTTAAATAGCGGAGGTGAGCAGTTCTTC.

This clonotype has a count of ten or more. The rearrangement links TRBV6-1 to TRBJ1-5; D is ambiguous. CDR3 length equals 11 residues. Per germline, CDR1 MNHNS and CDR2 SASEGT. V lost 3 bases and J 11 bases, leaving 8 bases between the germline ends. The CDR3 DNA follows: TGTGCCAGCAGTGATACAGAGACCCAGCATTTT. Its protein product is CASSDTETQHF.

In the case of this clonotype: It may be a read error: a sequence one base away is much more abundant. The V gene is TRBV11-1, the J gene TRBJ2-7; D could derive from TRBD1 or TRBD2 (5 bases each). The V gene lost 3 bases and the J gene lost 9 bases, with 15 bases spanning the gap. The CDR3 is 13 residues long. The germline V gene has CDR1 SGHAT and CDR2 FQDESV (reference sequence). The CDR3 loop reads CASSFPDWDVQYF. CDR3 DNA sequence: TGTGCCAGCAGCTTCCCCGATTGGGACGTGCAGTACTTC.

This clonotype was observed at least ten times. The J gene is TRBJ2-1, the V gene TRBV11-2; D possibly corresponds to TRBD2 (5 bases). Germline V gene lookup returns CDR1 SGHAT and CDR2 FQNNGV. Trimming cost V 6 bases and J 8 bases, with 14 bases left between them. The CDR3 covers 13 residues. The CDR3 region is CASRTIGEYEQFF. CDR3 DNA: TGTGCCAGCAGGACTATTGGGGAATATGAGCAGTTCTTC. The full variable domain, in which reference TRBV11-2 and TRBJ2-1 provide the parts outside the CDR3, is EAGVAQSPRYKIIEKRQSVAFWCNPISGHATLYWYQQILGQGPKLLIQFQNNGVVDDSQLPKDRFSAERLKGVDSTLKIQPAKLEDSAVYLCASRTIGEYEQFFGPGTRLTVL.

This clonotype has a count of ten or more. The chain carries TRBV12-3 or TRBV12-4 and TRBJ1-2, with D possibly TRBD1 on 5 matching bases. Trimming pared 2 bases from V and 5 bases from J, leaving 15 bases between. The CDR3 sequence is 15 residues long. The CDR3 DNA sequence: TGTGCCAGCAGTTTAAGACAGCCGAGCCGTTATGGCTACACCTTC. It translates to CASSLRQPSRYGYTF.

This clonotype was seen only a few times. This chain joins TRBV30 and TRBJ2-3; 10 nucleotides line up with TRBD2. The CDR3 totals 16 residues. V lost 2 bases and J lost 5; bases outside the gene matches: 10. Germline V gene sequence: CDR1 GTSNPN, CDR2 SVGIG (reference sequence). The CDR3 reads CAWSPAGGPMGDTQYF. The CDR3 DNA is TGTGCCTGGAGTCCAGCGGGAGGGCCGATGGGAGATACGCAGTATTTT.